A single T cell receptor beta chain is shown here with its context. Its cognate antigen has yet to be identified. No base quality values were provided; no much bigger clone lies one nucleotide off. Other DNA sequences in this sample translate to the same CDR3. This sample stems from a study of blood T cell repertoires in COVID-19 (dated by TCRdb to about 2020). Broadly, across the study: Samples covering the acute and convalescent phases of COVID-19 were provided by collaborators in the United States, Italy and Spain. The prospective study material was composed of cDNA or gDNA derived from T cells, B-cell-depleted T cells, or PBMCs. Subjects who had been exposed to COVID-19, were actively infected with it, or had recovered from it provided the deeply sampled blood TCRbeta repertoires that made up the dataset. The repertoires were released in a freely available public database meant as a resource for research on the immune response to SARS-CoV-2. The samples were drawn from two sources: the first 160 participants of the ongoing ImmuneRACE study, and over 1,000 subjects contributed by 6 global collaborators. The sample metadata nearly always contained a de-identified subject ID, COVID-19 status, age in years and sex. Where available, HLA class I and class II types were taken from metadata supplied by the sample provider and were not determined by assay-based typing.

General findings and caveats noted by the study authors: The amount of clinical and demographic metadata varied by source and participant and was provided uncurated.

Whole blood was collected in K2EDTA tubes by collaborating institutions according to the institutions' own protocols. For TCRbeta analysis, collaborators shipped samples in one of three forms: frozen whole blood, isolated PBMCs, or DNA extracted from either of those sample types. The germline V gene supplies CDR1 KGHSH and CDR2 LQKENI. Germline trimming amounts to 3 bases on V and 1 base on J, with 3 as the count of junction bases outside the gene matches. The CDR3 holds 16 amino acids from the cysteine to the phenylalanine. CDR3 DNA only is kept here, 48 bases in frame from base 1. TCRbeta CDR3 regions were amplified from genomic DNA using the immunoSEQ Assay, a bias-controlled multiplex PCR. Per the original workflow: The number of nucleated cells in each sample was estimated by amplification of reference gene primers within the assay. Sequence reads were collapsed and filtered to measure the absolute abundance of every unique TCRbeta CDR3 rearrangement. For each sample, productive Simpson clonality was calculated by taking the square root of Simpson's diversity index across productive rearrangements. Not all clones reach the TCRdb copy of this immuneACCESS table, which keeps in-frame sequences only. Checked studies attribute under half of the gap to unresolved V genes and leave the rest unexplained. The DNA gave D and trimming, while V, J and clone size come from that table. The sample table shows more than 90,000 clones, and 75% to 85% are seen once. 3.5% to 5% of the sample is held by the ten biggest clonotypes.

The chain is encoded by TRBV18 joined to TRBJ2-2; the junction holds 9 bases that match TRBD1. The specimen was peripheral blood. The receptor's source is a man aged 55 to 69 with acute or convalescent COVID-19. CDR3 sequence: CASSPPTGGNTGELFF. The sequence in DNA is TGTGCCAGCTCACCCCCGACAGGGGGGAACACCGGGGAGCTGTTTTTT.